This note documents a single T cell receptor (beta chain) sequence. V was clipped by 4 bases and J by 8 bases, with 15 bases between them. The length of the CDR3 is 14 residues. Germline loops: CDR1 SGHVS, CDR2 FQNEAQ. This entry belongs to a study of beta chain features in type 1 diabetes. The isolated RNA, all of it, was reverse transcribed, so expressed TCRB transcripts were what got sequenced. Repertoires were generated with immunoSEQ multiplex PCR, while TCRdb's copy carries only in-frame clones and drops some. The sample lists under 20,000 clones; less than 60% were seen once. The receptor comes from a woman between 18 and 29 years old in good health. The chain is built from TRBV7-8 and TRBJ2-1; a possible D gene is TRBD2 (6 bases). The specimen sequenced was stem cell memory CD4+ T cells from blood. DNA for the CDR3: TGTGCCAGCAGCTCAAGGACTATAAATGATGAGCAGTTCTTC. Protein product: CASSSRTINDEQFF.